These T cell receptor beta chains were read from a single sample in a study of tissue T cells after allogeneic stem cell transplantation. Profiled with immunoSEQ multiplex PCR; TCRdb holds only in-frame clones, not every one. The sample shows about 3,500 clones, less than 80% of them seen only once. The sample here was small intestine tissue, taken at autopsy. Source of these receptors: a male patient older than 55 with steroid-refractory graft-versus-host disease after an allogeneic stem cell transplant. These T cells may partly come from the graft donor. The CDR3 runs from the conserved cysteine through the conserved F or W. Fields, in order: clone size, J gene, V gene, D gene, CDR3 protein, CDR3 DNA. D genes are given only for firm matches. Only part of the rows carry a size: once, few, many, or a class if the clone is expanded.

abundance: NA
j_gene: TRBJ2-7
v_gene: TRBV4-1
d_gene: NA
CDR3aa: CASSPLNQGGNEQYF
CDR3nt: TGCGCCAGCAGCCCCCTAAACCAGGGGGGCAACGAGCAGTACTTC

abundance: NA
j_gene: TRBJ2-1
v_gene: TRBV24-1
d_gene: NA
CDR3aa: CATSDLPNEQFF
CDR3nt: TGTGCCACCAGTGATCTTCCTAATGAGCAGTTCTTC

abundance: few
j_gene: TRBJ2-5
v_gene: TRBV11-3
d_gene: NA
CDR3aa: CASSLESSGQQETQYF
CDR3nt: TGTGCCAGCAGCTTAGAGTCCAGCGGGCAACAAGAGACCCAGTACTTC

abundance: NA
j_gene: TRBJ1-4
v_gene: TRBV5-1
d_gene: TRBD1
CDR3aa: CASSPRQGLSEKLFF
CDR3nt: TGCGCCAGCAGCCCGCGACAGGGGCTCAGTGAAAAACTGTTTTTT

abundance: NA
j_gene: TRBJ1-1
v_gene: TRBV10-3
d_gene: NA
CDR3aa: CAISEYPIVMNTEAFF
CDR3nt: TGTGCCATCAGTGAGTATCCCATTGTTATGAACACTGAAGCTTTCTTT

abundance: NA
j_gene: TRBJ1-1
v_gene: TRBV7-2
d_gene: NA
CDR3aa: CASSSPRSGVLKNTEAFF
CDR3nt: TGTGCCAGCAGCTCCCCCCGAAGCGGCGTTTTAAAGAACACTGAAGCTTTCTTT

abundance: NA
j_gene: TRBJ2-1
v_gene: TRBV6-5
d_gene: NA
CDR3aa: CASSRLTQGGEQFF
CDR3nt: TGTGCCAGCAGCCGACTGACCCAGGGTGGTGAGCAGTTCTTC

abundance: once
j_gene: TRBJ2-3
v_gene: TRBV6-5
d_gene: TRBD1
CDR3aa: CASSYSWDRGTDTQYF
CDR3nt: TGTGCCAGCAGTTACTCGTGGGACAGGGGGACTGATACGCAGTATTTT

abundance: NA
j_gene: TRBJ1-6
v_gene: TRBV19
d_gene: NA
CDR3aa: CASGQGLYNSPLHF
CDR3nt: TGTGCCAGTGGCCAGGGCCTCTATAATTCACCCCTCCACTTT

abundance: NA
j_gene: TRBJ2-7
v_gene: TRBV2
d_gene: TRBD2
CDR3aa: CASSEGASGVYEQYF
CDR3nt: TGTGCCAGCAGTGAAGGGGCTAGCGGAGTTTACGAGCAGTACTTC

abundance: NA
j_gene: TRBJ1-3
v_gene: TRBV10-1
d_gene: NA
CDR3aa: CASSESIQNTIYF
CDR3nt: TGCGCCAGCAGTGAGTCGATTCAAAACACCATATATTTT

abundance: NA
j_gene: TRBJ1-1
v_gene: TRBV19
d_gene: NA
CDR3aa: CASSMGPQLNTEAFF
CDR3nt: TGTGCCAGTAGTATGGGCCCCCAGTTGAACACTGAAGCTTTCTTT

abundance: NA
j_gene: TRBJ2-5
v_gene: TRBV29-1
d_gene: TRBD1
CDR3aa: CSVERTGQETQYF
CDR3nt: TGCAGCGTTGAGAGGACAGGTCAAGAGACCCAGTACTTC

abundance: NA
j_gene: TRBJ2-2
v_gene: TRBV7-2
d_gene: NA
CDR3aa: CASSLDRLTGELFF
CDR3nt: TGTGCCAGCAGCTTGGACAGACTAACCGGGGAGCTGTTTTTT

abundance: NA
j_gene: TRBJ2-7
v_gene: TRBV27
d_gene: NA
CDR3aa: CASSLSGDLSYEQYF
CDR3nt: TGTGCCAGCAGTTTATCCGGGGACCTCTCCTACGAGCAGTACTTC